This T cell receptor beta chain comes out of a study of patients and donors after allogeneic stem cell transplantation. MiXCR was run by TCRdb on the RT-PCR reads, yielding one entry per CDR3 protein. The data hold about a million distinct CDR3 sequences, with roughly 18% observed a single time. After removal of 2 bases from V and 8 bases from J, the junction contained 6 bases not matched to a gene. The germline gives CDR1 MGHRA, CDR2 YSYEKL. This CDR3 region has 16 residues. This clonotype occurred a few times. The J gene is TRBJ2-1, the V gene TRBV4-1, with 13 bases that match TRBD2. The receptor was derived from a human donor who was either an allogeneic HSCT recipient or a stem cell or donor lymphocyte infusion donor (not recorded which). It is not recorded whose cells these are; they may come from a transplant donor. Material for sequencing was blood, either unsorted or a sorted T cell fraction (not recorded which). The CDR3 bases are TGCGCCAGCAGCCAACCACTAGCGGGAGGGTACTATGAGCAGTTCTTC. Amino acid sequence: CASSQPLAGGYYEQFF.